One sample yielded the 25 T cell receptor beta chains listed below, sequenced in a study of blood T cell repertoires in COVID-19. Measured with immunoSEQ multiplex PCR; TCRdb has only the in-frame clones, and not every one. This table holds a few hundred thousand clones, 80% to 85% found once. Sequencing was carried out using PBMCs or T cells enriched from blood (not recorded which). All receptors derive from a man in his fifties or sixties who had recovered from COVID-19.

V is TRBV7-2 and J is TRBJ1-6; maybe TRBD1 (5 bases). Germline CDR1 is SGHTA and CDR2 is FQGNSA. V was trimmed by 5 bases and J by 6 bases, leaving 14 bases between them. The CDR3 spans 15 residues. CDR3 protein: CASSEQGIRNSPLHF. The CDR3 DNA reads as TGTGCCAGCAGCGAGCAGGGTATACGTAATTCACCCCTCCACTTT.

The chain couples TRBV12-5 to TRBJ2-1, with 8 bases identical to TRBD1. CDR1 and CDR2 from the germline V gene are LGHNT and FRNRAP. The CDR3 loop spans 15 amino acids. Trimming removed 3 bases from V and 4 bases from J; junction bases left unmatched: 5. This CDR3 reads CASGLGTGWYNEQFF. CDR3 DNA sequence: TGTGCTAGTGGTTTAGGGACAGGATGGTACAATGAGCAGTTCTTC. Combining the CDR3 with reference TRBV12-5 and TRBJ2-1 gives the whole variable domain DARVTQTPRHKVTEMGQEVTMRCQPILGHNTVFWYRQTMMQGLELLAYFRNRAPLDDSGMPKDRFSAEMPDATLATLKIQPSEPRDSAVYFCASGLGTGWYNEQFFGPGTRLTVL.

The rearrangement uses TRBV11-3 and TRBJ1-1; 7 nucleotides align to TRBD1. The length of the CDR3 is 14 residues. Germline CDR1 is SGHNT and CDR2 is YENEEA. V lost 5 bases to trimming and J lost 1 base; unmatched junction nucleotides: 4. The CDR3 loop is CASSRDRQNTEAFF. As DNA, the CDR3 is TGTGCCAGCAGCCGGGACAGACAGAACACTGAAGCTTTCTTT. The variable domain in full, completed from reference TRBV11-3 and TRBJ1-1, reads EAGVVQSPRYKIIEKKQPVAFWCNPISGHNTLYWYLQNLGQGPELLIRYENEEAVDDSQLPKDRFSAERLKGVDSTLKIQPAELGDSAVYLCASSRDRQNTEAFFGQGTRLTVV.

This chain joins TRBV6-5 and TRBJ1-6; D gene unclear. The V end lost 7 bases, the J end lost 5 bases, and 12 bases lay between the germline ends. The CDR3 length is 14 residues. Germline V CDR1 and CDR2: MNHEY, SVGAGI. CDR3 nucleotides: TGTGCCAGCACGGAGGGTAACGATAATTCACCCCTCCACTTT. It specifies CASTEGNDNSPLHF.

In DNA form, the CDR3 reads TGTGCCAGCAGTTTTAAGCGGTTCACAGATACGCAGTATTTT. It codes for CASSFKRFTDTQYF. The chain links TRBV27 to TRBJ2-3; possible D gene TRBD2, 5 bases. This CDR3 contains 14 residues. The V gene's germline CDR1 is MNHEY and CDR2 SMNVEV (reference sequence). Trimming shortened V by 3 bases and J by 2 bases, and 9 bases separated the two germline ends.

J is TRBJ1-4 and V is TRBV5-1; 7 bases are shared with TRBD1. Germline loops: CDR1 SGHRS, CDR2 YFSETQ. CDR3 size: 14 residues. J gave up 12 bases and V 0 bases, and 8 bases lay outside the gene matches. The CDR3 DNA follows: TGCGCCAGCAGCTTGGGTCAGGGGGGCCGGCAACTGTTTTTT. Encoded protein: CASSLGQGGRQLFF.

In this sample, this clone turned up a few times. The V and J genes are TRBV5-1 and TRBJ2-3; TRBD2 might be the D (5 bases). The V end was cut by 6 bases, the J end by 2 bases, with 13 bases between. Germline CDR1 and CDR2: SGHRS and YFSETQ. The CDR3 covers 14 residues. CDR3 nucleotide sequence: TGCGCCAGCACCTCTAGCTCTCTCACAGATACGCAGTATTTT. Translated: CASTSSSLTDTQYF. The full variable domain, its missing parts supplied by reference TRBV5-1 and TRBJ2-3, is KAGVTQTPRYLIKTRGQQVTLSCSPISGHRSVSWYQQTPGQGLQFLFEYFSETQRNKGNFPGRFSGRQFSNSRSEMNVSTLELGDSALYLCASTSSSLTDTQYFGPGTRLTVL.

The rearrangement links TRBV9 to TRBJ2-7; 10 nucleotides line up with TRBD2. The CDR3 spans 15 residues. CDR1 and CDR2 from the germline V gene are SGDLS and YYNGEE. Germline trimming cut 0 bases from V and 5 bases from J; bases unmatched to any gene: 5. The CDR3 DNA sequence: TGTGCCAGCAGCGTAGCCTCTAGCGGGGGAAACGAGCAGTACTTC. As protein: CASSVASSGGNEQYF.

The chain joins TRBV28 to TRBJ1-6; no reliable D call. V dropped 3 bases and J dropped 0 bases, with 6 bases sitting between them. Germline V CDR1 and CDR2: MDHEN, SYDVKM. There are 15 residues in the CDR3. Here the CDR3 DNA reads TGTGCCAGCAGTTTGTTGAGCTCCTATAATTCACCCCTCCACTTT. Amino acids: CASSLLSSYNSPLHF.

The chain recombines TRBV12-3 or TRBV12-4 with TRBJ2-1; perhaps TRBD2 as D (5 bases). Trimming shortened V by 6 bases and J by 9 bases, and 15 bases separated the two germline ends. CDR3 length: 13 residues. CDR3 in amino acids: CASSLTGFSEQFF. As DNA, the CDR3 is TGTGCCAGCAGCTTGACGGGGTTCAGTGAGCAGTTCTTC.

This clone was recorded once. The chain carries TRBV5-1 and TRBJ2-7; the match to TRBD2 covers 7 bases. Germline V gives CDR1 SGHRS, CDR2 YFSETQ. The CDR3 is made up of 14 amino acids. V lost 4 bases and J lost 7; bases outside the gene matches: 11. DNA for the CDR3: TGCGCCAGCAGCGGGAGGGCGGACCGGGGAGAGCAGTACTTC. Protein product: CASSGRADRGEQYF.

The chain combines TRBV5-6 with TRBJ1-5; D perhaps matches TRBD1 (5 bases). This CDR3 is 17 amino acids long. Trimming took off 3 bases at V and 2 bases at J, with 18 bases between the two ends. CDR1 and CDR2 (germline): SGHDT, YYEEEE. The CDR3 loop is CASSSGTQRSGNQPQHF. CDR3 coding DNA: TGTGCCAGCAGCTCGGGGACTCAGCGGTCGGGCAATCAGCCCCAGCATTTT. The whole variable domain, remainder taken from reference TRBV5-6 and TRBJ1-5, is DAGVTQSPTHLIKTRGQQVTLRCSPKSGHDTVSWYQQALGQGPQFIFQYYEEEERQRGNFPDRFSGHQFPNYSSELNVNALLLGDSALYLCASSSGTQRSGNQPQHFGDGTRLSIL.

This rearrangement joins TRBV14 to TRBJ1-1, with a tentative D call TRBD1 (5 bases). V lost 3 bases, J lost 0 bases, and 8 bases lay in between. CDR1 and CDR2 from the germline V gene are SGHDN and FVKESK. The CDR3 is 14 amino acids. The CDR3 nucleotides read TGTGCCAGCAGCCATGACAGAGTGAACACTGAAGCTTTCTTT. It yields the protein CASSHDRVNTEAFF.

The chain uses TRBV7-3 and TRBJ2-2; 8 bases are shared with TRBD2. The CDR3 has 17 amino acids. CDR1 and CDR2 (germline): SGHTA, FQGTGA. V shed 5 bases, J shed 6 bases, and the junction held 14 bases outside the gene matches. The CDR3 sequence: CASSPIAGLEGPGELFF. The CDR3 DNA is TGTGCCAGCAGCCCCATCGCGGGACTAGAAGGACCCGGGGAGCTGTTTTTT.

The CDR3 region has the DNA TGTGCCAGTAGCCTTGGGGAGAGGCCCAAAAACATTCAGTACTTC. Its protein is CASSLGERPKNIQYF. The chain recombines TRBV19 with TRBJ2-4, with D tentatively TRBD2 (5 bases). Germline assignment: CDR1 LNHDA and CDR2 SQIVND (reference sequence). The V end was cut by 6 bases, the J end by 2 bases, with 14 bases between. The CDR3 is made up of 15 amino acids.

The chain links TRBV30 to TRBJ1-6; 11 bases fit TRBD1. V was pared by 2 bases and J by 17 bases, with 8 bases of the junction left unmatched. CDR1 is GTSNPN, CDR2 SVGIG, per germline (reference sequence). This CDR3 spans 13 amino acids. CDR3 DNA sequence: TGTGCCTGGAGTTTGGGACAGGGGGTATCGGTCCACTTT. It yields the protein CAWSLGQGVSVHF.

The chain couples TRBV27 to TRBJ2-7; no definite D call. Germline loops: CDR1 MNHEY, CDR2 SMNVEV (reference sequence). This CDR3 has 13 residues. V lost 4 bases to trimming and J lost 6 bases, with 13 bases between them. Here the CDR3 reads CASSSQPRLEQYF. The CDR3 bases are TGTGCCAGCAGTTCTCAACCGCGTCTCGAGCAGTACTTC.

The J gene is TRBJ2-2, the V gene TRBV9; weak D call: TRBD2 (5 bases). The length of the CDR3 is 16 residues. The germline V and J ends were trimmed by 0 bases and 4 bases, with 13 bases remaining between them. Germline lookup yields CDR1 SGDLS and CDR2 YYNGEE. CDR3 in amino acids: CASSVENPTITGELFF. The DNA for the CDR3 is TGTGCCAGCAGCGTAGAAAACCCGACTATCACCGGGGAGCTGTTTTTT. Full variable domain (remainder filled in from reference TRBV9 and TRBJ2-2): DSGVTQTPKHLITATGQRVTLRCSPRSGDLSVYWYQQSLDQGLQFLIQYYNGEERAKGNILERFSAQQFPDLHSELNLSSLELGDSALYFCASSVENPTITGELFFGEGSRLTVL.

The chain links TRBV11-3 to TRBJ2-1; the match to TRBD2 covers 10 bases. There are 17 residues in the CDR3. Germline V lookup: CDR1 SGHNT, CDR2 YENEEA. V was pared by 4 bases and J by 4 bases, with 10 bases of the junction left unmatched. The DNA for the CDR3 is TGTGCCAGCAGCTCCCCTAGCGGGAGTTTCTTATACAATGAGCAGTTCTTC. This codes for CASSSPSGSFLYNEQFF.

The chain has TRBV18 and TRBJ1-2, with 8 bases aligning to TRBD1. V trimming: 2 bases; J trimming: 4 bases; junction bases outside the gene matches: 6. The CDR3 length is 15 residues. Per the germline V gene, CDR1 is KGHSH and CDR2 is LQKENI. The CDR3 DNA reads TGTGCCAGCTCACCAGGACAGGGTGAAGTCTATGGCTACACCTTC. Amino acids: CASSPGQGEVYGYTF.

CDR3 residues: CANAGQLNTGELFF. The CDR3 coding sequence is TGTGCCAATGCGGGACAGCTTAACACCGGGGAGCTGTTTTTT. The V gene is TRBV19, the J gene TRBJ2-2, with D perhaps TRBD1 (7 bases). This CDR3 region has 14 residues. V lost 10 bases and J lost 2, with 14 bases in between. Germline CDR1 and CDR2: LNHDA and SQIVND (reference sequence).

V is TRBV5-1 and J is TRBJ2-3; D gene uncertain. Germline assignment: CDR1 SGHRS and CDR2 YFSETQ. The CDR3 contains 15 residues. V lost 3 bases and J lost 0, with 11 bases in between. The CDR3 reads CASSSGSISTDTQYF. In nucleotides, the CDR3 is TGCGCCAGCAGCTCAGGCTCTATTAGCACAGATACGCAGTATTTT.

The table lists this clone with a count of one. This rearrangement joins TRBV4-1 to TRBJ1-2, with a possible D match to TRBD1 (6 bases). CDR1 is MGHRA and CDR2 is YSYEKL in the germline V gene. Trimming took off 3 bases at V and 2 bases at J, with 16 bases between the two ends. The CDR3 sequence is 16 residues long. The CDR3 reads CASSQASGGQNYGYTF. The CDR3 DNA reads as TGCGCCAGCAGCCAGGCCAGCGGGGGGCAAAACTATGGCTACACCTTC.

V is TRBV30 and J is TRBJ1-3, with D possibly TRBD1 on 6 matching bases. The CDR3 runs 15 residues. CDR1 is GTSNPN and CDR2 is SVGIG in the germline V gene (reference sequence). V lost 4 bases, J lost 3 bases, and 16 bases lay in between. The CDR3: CAWIFTGGGGNTIYF. The DNA for the CDR3 is TGTGCCTGGATCTTCACGGGGGGCGGTGGAAACACCATATATTTT.

The V and J genes are TRBV24-1 and TRBJ1-3, with D maybe TRBD1 (6 bases). There are 17 residues in the CDR3. The germline CDR1 and CDR2 sequences are KGHDR and SFDVKD. V dropped 4 bases and J dropped 0 bases, with 15 bases sitting between them. CDR3 sequence: CATSDGDRPSSGNTIYF. Written as DNA, the CDR3 is TGTGCCACCAGTGACGGCGACAGGCCTAGCTCTGGAAACACCATATATTTT.